This TCR beta chain was documented in a study of T-cell memory formation after mild COVID-19 (dated by TCRdb to about 2021). Broadly, across the study: TCR sequence clusters from the two donors were largely donor specific. In a couple of donors, T-cell clones that expanded and contracted after mild COVID-19 were tracked by sequencing TCRalpha and TCRbeta repertoires over time. The cohort was made up of two young adult volunteers, one female and one male, who were previously healthy. Study-wide conclusions, independent of this receptor: Whether the second-wave clones peaking on day 37 were SARS-CoV-2 specific was not confirmed. Some responding clones were detected in pre-infection memory, which suggested that pre-existing cross-reactive memory T cells had joined the SARS-CoV-2 response. From day 15 to 85, contracting clones showed balanced CD4/CD8 phenotypes, whereas a second wave of clones that expanded from day 15 to 37 leaned towards CD4+. Contracting CD4+ clones were found mainly in CM and EM memory subsets, while CD8+ clones were enriched in EMRA. Only a couple of mild cases were covered in the study, and larger cohorts including severe cases with pre-infection samples were considered necessary.

There are a few counts of this clonotype. This clone's antigen is unknown. Base qualities are not provided; no much larger clone lies one nucleotide away. PBMCs were isolated by Ficoll-Paque density gradient centrifugation. These reads were obtained on an Illumina NovaSeq 6000. cDNA libraries for TCRalpha and TCRbeta were prepared by 5'RACE using constant-segment primers, with sample barcodes and unique molecular identifiers added. Trizol reagent was used to extract RNA from every sample. The libraries were amplified in two PCR steps, and the second step added a second sample barcode and Illumina TruSeq adapters. Libraries were sequenced on an Illumina NovaSeq with 2 x 150 bp paired-end reads. As for how the authors treated the data: With migec v1.2.7, reads were demultiplexed and then collapsed into UMI-guided consensus sequences. With mixcr v2.1.11, UMI consensuses were aligned to TRA and TRB V and J templates and assembled into clonotypes. Clonotypes were classified as expanded or contracted when called significant by both edgeR and NoisET, with noise models trained on biological replicates. edgeR calls used a false discovery rate-adjusted p below 0.01 and a log2 fold-change threshold of 1. PCA with hierarchical clustering of max-normalized trajectories of the 1000 most abundant clonotypes was used as exploratory dynamics analysis. Separately sequenced CD4+ and CD8+ repertoires were used to assign a CD4 or CD8 phenotype to each responding clone. TCRdb reran the public reads through fastp at Q25 and MiXCR, keeping productive beta chains. Here each entry gathers all rows of one CDR3 protein and keeps the most common genes and DNA. For this entry, the V and J calls and clone size follow TCRdb and not the study's own pipeline. In all, the sample holds over 150,000 distinct CDR3 sequences, and around 20% of those were seen once. Roughly 3.9% of the sample is taken by the ten largest.

At the junction V is shortened by 1 base and J by 6 bases; bases outside the gene matches: 10. The germline V gene (reference sequence) sets CDR1 to SEHNR and CDR2 to FQNEAQ. The CDR3 numbers 16 residues from cysteine through phenylalanine. Only the CDR3 DNA is retained, 48 bases long and in frame from the first base. What was sequenced was PBMCs or a T cell subset sorted from them (not recorded which). This TCR derives from a young man who had mild COVID-19 (a few samples of this study predate the infection). The sample titles of this study are shuffled in the database, so cell type and time point are left out; the donor was told from shared clones. The chain is made from TRBV7-9 and TRBJ2-7; 9 central nucleotides agree with TRBD1. The DNA sequence follows: TGTGCCAGCAGCTTAGGAAGTGGGACAGGGCGAAGCGAGCAGTACTTC. Its protein product is CASSLGSGTGRSEQYF.